The clone carrying this T cell receptor (beta chain) was recorded only once. This sample was included in a study of blood T cell repertoires in COVID-19. The CDR3 has 14 residues. Germline CDR1 MGHRA, CDR2 YSYEKL. V lost 2 bases, J lost 1 base, and 9 bases lay in between. TCRdb's copy holds only in-frame clones and misses some; the assay was immunoSEQ multiplex PCR. The sample gives roughly 400,000 clones, over 75% of which show up once; approximately 2.1% is in the top ten. J is TRBJ2-7 and V is TRBV4-1; D may be TRBD1 (6 bases). The sequenced material came from PBMCs or T cells enriched from blood (not recorded which). The TCR was taken from a woman aged 35 to 49 with acute COVID-19. This CDR3 reads CASSQMGQSYEQYF. DNA of the CDR3: TGCGCCAGCAGCCAAATGGGACAATCCTACGAGCAGTACTTC.